This T cell receptor (beta chain) was obtained from a study of shared clonotypes between healthy human individuals. Study-level findings and limits: Naive subsets generally exceeded memory subsets in estimated richness. A reduction in generation probabilities was seen for non-shared clonotypes relative to those shared by all four donors.

About this clone: The antigen is unknown.

The CD4+ fraction was divided into a CD45RA+ naive subset and a CD45RA-negative memory subset. The assay was immunoSEQ multiplex PCR, and TCRdb's table has in-frame clones only and misses some. There are some 1 million clones in the sample; around 74% occur only once, and around 1.5% lies in the top ten. The CDR3 is 16 amino acids. J was trimmed by 5 bases and V by 3 bases; bases with no gene match: 11. Germline assignment: CDR1 SQVTM and CDR2 ANQGSEA. The clonotype was recovered from a man aged 18-30 years in good health. This chain connects TRBV29-1 to TRBJ2-5, with 11 positions matching TRBD2. What was sequenced was memory CD4+ T cells sorted from blood. As for subset: CD45RA-negative fraction. The CDR3 region has the DNA TGCAGCGTTGAGGTACTAGCGGGGGAACATTGGGAGACCCAGTACTTC. It specifies CSVEVLAGEHWETQYF.